These T cell receptor beta chains were read from a single sample in a study of CD8 T cells in ankylosing spondylitis. TCRdb passed the 5' RACE reads through MiXCR, listing each CDR3 protein once. The sample lists 350,000 to 550,000 distinct CDR3 sequences; approximately 26% were seen once. Sequenced input: blood, either unsorted or a sorted T cell fraction (not recorded which). The receptors here all came from a male donor with ankylosing spondylitis. Both conserved end residues are part of each CDR3.

CDR3aa: CASSPPGRSTDTQYF; v_gene: TRBV18
CDR3aa: CTSGASGSTDTQYF; v_gene: TRBV20-1
CDR3aa: CATSDLAGAVTGELFF; v_gene: TRBV24-1
CDR3aa: CASSFDRGQNTGELFF; v_gene: TRBV27
CDR3aa: CASSQDRWGYGYTF; v_gene: TRBV4-1
CDR3aa: CASRDRGNTQYF; v_gene: TRBV2
CDR3aa: CSASYMSGSRAQETQYF; v_gene: TRBV20-1
CDR3aa: CASSPRPGLAGDGTGELFF; v_gene: TRBV6-2/TRBV6-3
CDR3aa: CASSLGTGFTGELFF; v_gene: TRBV5-8
CDR3aa: CAISESRWGRRPYNEQFF; v_gene: TRBV10-3
CDR3aa: CASSKIGTPYEQYF; v_gene: TRBV7-8
CDR3aa: CASRDRNTGELFF; v_gene: TRBV5-1
CDR3aa: CASSGGSADRYNEQFF; v_gene: TRBV6-2/TRBV6-3
CDR3aa: CSAPMAGGPEETQYF; v_gene: TRBV20-1
CDR3aa: CATSDSAGTDTQYF; v_gene: TRBV24-1
CDR3aa: CASSQDVRVTQYF; v_gene: TRBV3-1
CDR3aa: CASSWDRGPQHF; v_gene: TRBV7-9
CDR3aa: CSAPNRDRGDIQYF; v_gene: TRBV20-1
CDR3aa: CAISTEANYGYTF; v_gene: TRBV10-3
CDR3aa: CASSFVGGQPQHF; v_gene: TRBV27
CDR3aa: CASSVGLSGANVLTF; v_gene: TRBV2
CDR3aa: CASSLGGRNTDTQYF; v_gene: TRBV7-9
CDR3aa: CASTLLGELQPQHF; v_gene: TRBV12-3/TRBV12-4
CDR3aa: CASSFSHATSLGEQYF; v_gene: TRBV7-2
CDR3aa: CAISESGKAFF; v_gene: TRBV10-3
CDR3aa: CSANSPGLLAYNEQFF; v_gene: TRBV20-1
CDR3aa: CASSFPGSTEAFF; v_gene: TRBV5-1
CDR3aa: CASSFDMDSPLHF; v_gene: TRBV7-7
CDR3aa: CASSRQGGHYGYTF; v_gene: TRBV28
CDR3aa: CSVEPGTSGEYNEQFF; v_gene: TRBV29-1
CDR3aa: CSATDRVLGQPQHF; v_gene: TRBV20-1
CDR3aa: CATSRDPLRGTEAFF; v_gene: TRBV15
CDR3aa: CASSLFRADTPEAFF; v_gene: TRBV7-6
CDR3aa: CASRPRLAPAVIEQFF; v_gene: TRBV12-3/TRBV12-4
CDR3aa: CASSFTGRQETQYF; v_gene: TRBV12-3/TRBV12-4
CDR3aa: CASSLATSGVSGELFF; v_gene: TRBV7-2
CDR3aa: CSVEDRSYEQYF; v_gene: TRBV29-1
CDR3aa: CASSQENAKNIQYF; v_gene: TRBV3-1
CDR3aa: CASSLGQGLSSYNEQFF; v_gene: TRBV6-5